Below, 8 T cell receptor beta chains from the same sample are listed, as sequenced in a study of shared clonotypes between healthy human individuals. Using immunoSEQ multiplex PCR, the repertoire was profiled, and TCRdb retains in-frame clones only, with some absent. The sample carries around 2.1 million clones, 85% to 95% recorded once. It was CD45RO-negative cells, positively selected for CCR7, that made up naive CD8 cells, with terminally differentiated effector memory CD45RA+ cells excluded. The specimen was naive CD8+ T cells from PBMCs. All receptors derive from a man aged 18 to 30 in good health. Some clones in this sample may be carry-over from other donors' samples.

The chain combines TRBV2 with TRBJ2-2; unclear D gene. The CDR3 extends over 12 amino acids. CDR1 and CDR2 from the germline V gene are SNHLY and FYNNEI. Deletions cut 7 bases from V and 8 bases from J, with 11 bases between. The CDR3 sequence is CASKPRSGELFF. As DNA, the CDR3 is TGTGCCAGCAAGCCTCGTTCTGGGGAGCTGTTTTTT.

This clone came up many times. The chain is built from TRBV5-1 and TRBJ2-7, with D maybe TRBD1 (6 bases). The CDR3 length is 16 residues. Trimming left V 5 bases short and J 0 bases short, with 18 bases between. The V gene's germline CDR1 is SGHRS and CDR2 YFSETQ. The CDR3 spells CASRYGGAGASYEQYF. The CDR3 DNA reads as TGCGCCAGCAGATATGGTGGGGCAGGGGCCTCCTACGAGCAGTACTTC.

This chain connects TRBV6-5 to TRBJ1-5; D uncertain. The CDR3 loop spans 13 amino acids. Germline assignment: CDR1 MNHEY and CDR2 SVGAGI. V lost 0 bases, J lost 7 bases, and 7 bases lay in between. The CDR3 loop reads CASSYSIVQPQHF. The CDR3 region has the DNA TGTGCCAGCAGTTACTCGATAGTACAGCCCCAGCATTTT.

This clone was seen only once. The chain uses TRBV6-6 and TRBJ2-7; 7 bases are shared with TRBD2. CDR1 MNHNY and CDR2 SVGAGI come from the germline V gene (reference sequence). The CDR3 extends over 15 amino acids. Trimming took 0 bases from V and 0 from J; bases not matched to a gene: 2. For the CDR3, the DNA is TGTGCCAGCAGTTACTCGTGGGAGGGCTCCTACGAGCAGTACTTC. It yields the protein CASSYSWEGSYEQYF.

The V and J genes are TRBV7-9 and TRBJ2-7; TRBD1 matches 8 bases. Per the germline V gene, CDR1 is SEHNR and CDR2 is FQNEAQ (reference sequence). This CDR3 is built from 15 residues. The ends lost 5 bases at V and 3 bases at J; junction bases unmatched: 9. CDR3 bases: TGTGCCAGCAGCAAAGACAGGGGATCCCTCTACGAGCAGTACTTC. It specifies CASSKDRGSLYEQYF.

The J gene is TRBJ1-1, the V gene TRBV28; 11 bases agree with TRBD1. CDR1 is MDHEN, CDR2 SYDVKM, per germline. CDR3 length equals 16 residues. V gave up 9 bases and J gave up 3 bases; unmatched junction bases: 12. CDR3: CASSLGTGGRDTEAFF. The CDR3 nucleotides are TGTGCCAGTAGTCTGGGGACAGGGGGGCGTGACACTGAAGCTTTCTTT.

The chain combines TRBV2 with TRBJ2-1; TRBD2 agrees at 7 bases. Unmatched junction bases numbered 11, after V lost 2 bases and J lost 7 bases. The CDR3 consists of 16 residues. CDR1 is SNHLY, CDR2 FYNNEI, per germline. CDR3 bases: TGTGCCAGCAGTGAAAATGGGGAGGGGCGGAGGAATGAGCAGTTCTTC. This translates into CASSENGEGRRNEQFF.

The gene calls are TRBV7-9 and TRBJ1-2; a weak D match, TRBD1 (6 bases). The V end lost 1 base, the J end lost 2 bases, and 11 bases lay between the germline ends. The CDR3 loop spans 15 amino acids. Germline lookup yields CDR1 SEHNR and CDR2 FQNEAQ (reference sequence). The CDR3 here is CASSLEYGGNYGYTF. CDR3 nucleotides: TGTGCCAGCAGCTTAGAGTACGGGGGCAACTATGGCTACACCTTC. The entire variable domain, with the rest obtained from reference TRBV7-9 and TRBJ1-2, is as follows: DTGVSQNPRHKITKRGQNVTFRCDPISEHNRLYWYRQTLGQGPEFLTYFQNEAQLEKSRLLSDRFSAERPKGSFSTLEIQRTEQGDSAMYLCASSLEYGGNYGYTFGSGTRLTVV.